The T cell receptor (beta chain) described here comes from a study of blood T cell repertoires in COVID-19. Looked up from germline, CDR1 is KGHDR and CDR2 is SFDVKD. The CDR3 length is 14 residues. Trimming removed 4 bases from V and 5 bases from J, with 13 bases in between. The repertoire was sequenced with immunoSEQ multiplex PCR; TCRdb's copy has only in-frame clones and lacks some. The table has roughly 400,000 clones, roughly 84% seen once. What was sequenced was PBMCs or T cells enriched from blood (not recorded which). This TCR was sampled from a woman under 30 who had been exposed to COVID-19. This chain uses TRBV24-1 with TRBJ2-5; D possibly corresponds to TRBD1 (5 bases). CDR3 sequence reads: CATSEPLGLETQYF. Here the CDR3 DNA reads TGTGCCACCAGTGAGCCCCTGGGGCTGGAGACCCAGTACTTC.